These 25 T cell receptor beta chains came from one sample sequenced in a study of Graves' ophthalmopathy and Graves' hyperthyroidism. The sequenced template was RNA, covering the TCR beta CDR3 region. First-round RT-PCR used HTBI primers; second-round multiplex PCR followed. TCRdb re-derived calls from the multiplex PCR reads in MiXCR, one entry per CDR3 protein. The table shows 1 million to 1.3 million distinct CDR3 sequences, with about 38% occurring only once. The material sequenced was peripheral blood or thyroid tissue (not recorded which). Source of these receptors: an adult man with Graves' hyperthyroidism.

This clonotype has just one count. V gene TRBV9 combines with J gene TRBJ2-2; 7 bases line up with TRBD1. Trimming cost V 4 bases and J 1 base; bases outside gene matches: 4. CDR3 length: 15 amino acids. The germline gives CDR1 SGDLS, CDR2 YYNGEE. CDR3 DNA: TGTGCCAGCAGCTACTGGACAGGGAACACCGGGGAGCTGTTTTTT. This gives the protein CASSYWTGNTGELFF. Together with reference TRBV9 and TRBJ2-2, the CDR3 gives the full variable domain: DSGVTQTPKHLITATGQRVTLRCSPRSGDLSVYWYQQSLDQGLQFLIQYYNGEERAKGNILERFSAQQFPDLHSELNLSSLELGDSALYFCASSYWTGNTGELFFGEGSRLTVL.

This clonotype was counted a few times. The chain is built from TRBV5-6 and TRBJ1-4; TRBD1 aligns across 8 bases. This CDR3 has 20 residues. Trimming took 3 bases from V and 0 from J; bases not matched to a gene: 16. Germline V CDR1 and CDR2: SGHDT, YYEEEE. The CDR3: CASSSRRTGLPWATNEKLFF. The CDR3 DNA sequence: TGTGCCAGCAGCTCTCGGAGGACAGGGTTACCATGGGCAACTAATGAAAAACTGTTTTTT. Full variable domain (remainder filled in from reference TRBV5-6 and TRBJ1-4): DAGVTQSPTHLIKTRGQQVTLRCSPKSGHDTVSWYQQALGQGPQFIFQYYEEEERQRGNFPDRFSGHQFPNYSSELNVNALLLGDSALYLCASSSRRTGLPWATNEKLFFGSGTQLSVL.

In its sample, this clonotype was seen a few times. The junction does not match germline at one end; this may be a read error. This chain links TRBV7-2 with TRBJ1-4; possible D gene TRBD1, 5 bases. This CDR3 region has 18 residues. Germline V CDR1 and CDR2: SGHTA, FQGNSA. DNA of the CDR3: TGTGCCAGCAGCTTATTAGCGCTGAGCCGCAGGGATAATGAAAAACTGTTCTTT. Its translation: CASSLLALSRRDNEKLFF.

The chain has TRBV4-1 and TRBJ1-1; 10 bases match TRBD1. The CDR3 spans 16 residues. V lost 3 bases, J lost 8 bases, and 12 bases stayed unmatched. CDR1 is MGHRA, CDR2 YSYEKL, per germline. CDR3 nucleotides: TGCGCCAGCAGCCAGCCCCTCTTACCGGGACAGGGGGAAGCTTTCTTT. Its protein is CASSQPLLPGQGEAFF.

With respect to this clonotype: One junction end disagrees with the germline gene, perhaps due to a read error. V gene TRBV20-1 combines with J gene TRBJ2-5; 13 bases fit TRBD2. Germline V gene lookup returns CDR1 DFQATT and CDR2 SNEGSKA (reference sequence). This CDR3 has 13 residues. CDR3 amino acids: CSATPGLAGVSLF. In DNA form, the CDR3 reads TGCAGTGCTACCCCCGGACTAGCGGGAGTGAGTCTCTTC.

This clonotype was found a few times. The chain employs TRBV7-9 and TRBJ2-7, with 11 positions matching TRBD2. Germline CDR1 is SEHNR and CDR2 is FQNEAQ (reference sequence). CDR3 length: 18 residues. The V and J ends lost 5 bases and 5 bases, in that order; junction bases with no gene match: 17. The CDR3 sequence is CASSQTLLLAGVANEQYF. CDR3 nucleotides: TGTGCCAGCAGCCAAACCCTCCTACTAGCGGGAGTAGCCAACGAGCAGTACTTC.

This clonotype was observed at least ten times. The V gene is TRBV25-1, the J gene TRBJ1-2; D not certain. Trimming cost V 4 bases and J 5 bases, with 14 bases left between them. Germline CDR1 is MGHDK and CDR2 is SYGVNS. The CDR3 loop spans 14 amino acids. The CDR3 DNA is TGTGCCAGCAGTGCGGGATGGGAGGGTTATGGCTACACCTTC. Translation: CASSAGWEGYGYTF.

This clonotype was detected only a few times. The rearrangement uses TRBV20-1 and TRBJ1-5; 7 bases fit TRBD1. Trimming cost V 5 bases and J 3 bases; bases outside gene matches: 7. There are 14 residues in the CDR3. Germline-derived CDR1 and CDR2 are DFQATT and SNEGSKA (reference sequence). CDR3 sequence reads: CSAGTGTDNQPQHF. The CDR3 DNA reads TGCAGTGCTGGCACCGGGACAGACAATCAGCCCCAGCATTTT.

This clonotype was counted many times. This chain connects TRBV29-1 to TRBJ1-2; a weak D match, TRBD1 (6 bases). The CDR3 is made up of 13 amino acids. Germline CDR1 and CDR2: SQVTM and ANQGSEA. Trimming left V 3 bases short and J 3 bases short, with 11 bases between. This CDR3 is CSVDGGRHYGYTF. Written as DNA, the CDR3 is TGCAGCGTTGATGGGGGGCGCCACTATGGCTACACCTTC.

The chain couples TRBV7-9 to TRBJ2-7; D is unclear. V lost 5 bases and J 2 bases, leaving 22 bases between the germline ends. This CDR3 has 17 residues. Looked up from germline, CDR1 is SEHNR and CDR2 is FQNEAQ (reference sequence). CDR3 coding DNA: TGTGCCAGCAGCCAAGATTATTGGTCCCTAGAAACCTACGAGCAGTACTTC. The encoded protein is CASSQDYWSLETYEQYF. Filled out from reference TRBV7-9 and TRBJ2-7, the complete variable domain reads DTGVSQNPRHKITKRGQNVTFRCDPISEHNRLYWYRQTLGQGPEFLTYFQNEAQLEKSRLLSDRFSAERPKGSFSTLEIQRTEQGDSAMYLCASSQDYWSLETYEQYFGPGTRLTVT.

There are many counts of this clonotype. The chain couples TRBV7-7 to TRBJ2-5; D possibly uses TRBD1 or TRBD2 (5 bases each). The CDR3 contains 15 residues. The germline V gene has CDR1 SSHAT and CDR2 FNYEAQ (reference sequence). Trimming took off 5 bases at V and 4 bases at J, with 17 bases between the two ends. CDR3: CASSKGPVRGETQYF. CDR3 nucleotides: TGTGCCAGCAGCAAGGGACCAGTTAGAGGAGAGACCCAGTACTTC.

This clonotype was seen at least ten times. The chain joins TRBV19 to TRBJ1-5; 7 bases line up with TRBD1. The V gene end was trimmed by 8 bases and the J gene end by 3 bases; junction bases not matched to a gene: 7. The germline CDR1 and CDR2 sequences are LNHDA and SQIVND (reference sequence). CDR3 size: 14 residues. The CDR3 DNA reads TGTGCCAGTGGATCCGGGACAGACAATCAGCCCCAGCATTTT. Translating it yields CASGSGTDNQPQHF.

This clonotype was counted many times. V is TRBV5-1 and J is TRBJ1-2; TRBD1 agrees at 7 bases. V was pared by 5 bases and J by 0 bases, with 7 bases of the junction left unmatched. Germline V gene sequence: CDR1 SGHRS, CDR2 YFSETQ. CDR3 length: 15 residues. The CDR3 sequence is CASSYDRAANYGYTF. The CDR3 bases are TGCGCCAGCAGTTATGACAGGGCGGCTAACTATGGCTACACCTTC.

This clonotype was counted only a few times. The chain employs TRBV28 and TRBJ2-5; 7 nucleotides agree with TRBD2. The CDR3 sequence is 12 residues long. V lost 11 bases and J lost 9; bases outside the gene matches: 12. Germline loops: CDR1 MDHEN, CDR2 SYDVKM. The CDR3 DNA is TGTGCCTACTCCGTAGCGGGCGGGGCCCAGTACTTC. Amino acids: CAYSVAGGAQYF.

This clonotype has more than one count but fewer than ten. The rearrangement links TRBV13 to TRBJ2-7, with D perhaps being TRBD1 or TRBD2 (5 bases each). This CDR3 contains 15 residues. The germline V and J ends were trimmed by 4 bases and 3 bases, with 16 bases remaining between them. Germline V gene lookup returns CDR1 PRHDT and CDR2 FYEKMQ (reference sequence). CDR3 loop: CASSSPGTGRYEQYF. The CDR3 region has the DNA TGTGCCAGCAGCTCCCCGGGAACAGGCCGCTACGAGCAGTACTTC.

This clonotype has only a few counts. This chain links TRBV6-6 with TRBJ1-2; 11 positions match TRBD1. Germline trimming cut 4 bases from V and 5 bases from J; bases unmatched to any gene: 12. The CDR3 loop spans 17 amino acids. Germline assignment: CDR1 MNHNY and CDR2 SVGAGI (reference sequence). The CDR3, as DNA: TGTGCCAGCAGTTTCAAGTCGGGACAGGGGGGCGGTTATGGCTACACCTTC. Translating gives CASSFKSGQGGGYGYTF.

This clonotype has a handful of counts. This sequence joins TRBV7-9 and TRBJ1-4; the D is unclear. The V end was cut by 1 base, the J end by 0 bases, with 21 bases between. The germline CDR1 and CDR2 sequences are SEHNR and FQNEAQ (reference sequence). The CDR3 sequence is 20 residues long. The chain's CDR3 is CASSLVHGPGSLSTNEKLFF. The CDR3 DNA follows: TGTGCCAGCAGCTTAGTACATGGACCGGGTAGTCTATCAACTAATGAAAAACTGTTTTTT. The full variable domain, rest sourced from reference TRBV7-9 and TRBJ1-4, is DTGVSQNPRHKITKRGQNVTFRCDPISEHNRLYWYRQTLGQGPEFLTYFQNEAQLEKSRLLSDRFSAERPKGSFSTLEIQRTEQGDSAMYLCASSLVHGPGSLSTNEKLFFGSGTQLSVL.

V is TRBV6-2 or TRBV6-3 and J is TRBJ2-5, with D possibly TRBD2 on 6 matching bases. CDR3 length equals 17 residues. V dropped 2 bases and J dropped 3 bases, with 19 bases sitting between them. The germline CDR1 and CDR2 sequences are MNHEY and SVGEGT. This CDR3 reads CASSYLPSAVLKETQYF. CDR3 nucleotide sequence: TGTGCCAGCAGTTACCTCCCTAGCGCGGTCCTCAAAGAGACCCAGTACTTC.

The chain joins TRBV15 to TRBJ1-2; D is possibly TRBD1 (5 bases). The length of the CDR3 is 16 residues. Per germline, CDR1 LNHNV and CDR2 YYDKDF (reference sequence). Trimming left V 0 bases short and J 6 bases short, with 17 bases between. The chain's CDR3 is CATSRDRAAAGNGYTF. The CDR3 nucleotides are TGTGCCACCAGCAGAGATAGGGCTGCGGCAGGGAATGGCTACACCTTC.

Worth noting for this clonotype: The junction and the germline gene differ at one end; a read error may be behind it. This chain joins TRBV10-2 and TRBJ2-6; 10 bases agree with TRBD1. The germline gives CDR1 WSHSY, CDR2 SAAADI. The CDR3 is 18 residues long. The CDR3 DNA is TGTGCCAGCAGTCCCCGGACAGGGGGAAGCTCTGGGGCCAACGTCCTGACTTTC. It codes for CASSPRTGGSSGANVLTF.

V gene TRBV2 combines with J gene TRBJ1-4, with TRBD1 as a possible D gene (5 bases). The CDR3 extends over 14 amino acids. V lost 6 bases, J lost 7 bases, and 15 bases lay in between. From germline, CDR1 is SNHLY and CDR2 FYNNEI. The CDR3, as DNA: TGTGCCAGCAGCTATGGACAACTGGGTGAAAAACTGTTTTTT. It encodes CASSYGQLGEKLFF.

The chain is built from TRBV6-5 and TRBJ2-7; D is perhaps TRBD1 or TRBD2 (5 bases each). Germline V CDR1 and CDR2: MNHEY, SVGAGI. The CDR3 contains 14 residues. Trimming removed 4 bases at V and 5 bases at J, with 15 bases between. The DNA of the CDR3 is TGTGCCAGCAGTTCGGGACCGCGGAGAAACGAGCAGTACTTC. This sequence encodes CASSSGPRRNEQYF.

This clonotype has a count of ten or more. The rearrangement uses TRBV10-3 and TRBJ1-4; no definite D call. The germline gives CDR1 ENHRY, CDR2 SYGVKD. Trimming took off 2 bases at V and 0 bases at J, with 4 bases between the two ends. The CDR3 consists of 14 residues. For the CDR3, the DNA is TGTGCCATCAGTGAGAGGCCAACTAATGAAAAACTGTTTTTT. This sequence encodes CAISERPTNEKLFF.

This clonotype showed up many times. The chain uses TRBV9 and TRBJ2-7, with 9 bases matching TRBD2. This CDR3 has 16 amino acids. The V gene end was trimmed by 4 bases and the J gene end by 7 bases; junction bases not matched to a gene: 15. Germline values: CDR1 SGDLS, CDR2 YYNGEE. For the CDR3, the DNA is TGTGCCAGCAGCACGGGATGGGCTAGCGGGATTTGGGAGCAGTACTTC. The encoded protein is CASSTGWASGIWEQYF.

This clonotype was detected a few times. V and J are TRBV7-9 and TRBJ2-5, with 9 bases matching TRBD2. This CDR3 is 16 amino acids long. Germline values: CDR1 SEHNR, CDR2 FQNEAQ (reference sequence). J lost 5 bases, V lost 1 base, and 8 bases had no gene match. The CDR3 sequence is CASSLGSAGGSETQYF. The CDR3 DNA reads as TGTGCCAGCAGCTTAGGGTCAGCGGGAGGATCTGAGACCCAGTACTTC. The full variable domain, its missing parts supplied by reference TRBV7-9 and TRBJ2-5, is DTGVSQNPRHKITKRGQNVTFRCDPISEHNRLYWYRQTLGQGPEFLTYFQNEAQLEKSRLLSDRFSAERPKGSFSTLEIQRTEQGDSAMYLCASSLGSAGGSETQYFGPGTRLLVL.